One sample yielded the 18 T cell receptor beta chains listed below, sequenced in a study of T-cell reconstitution after alpha-beta-depleted transplantation in children. Unique molecular identifiers tagged the TCRbeta library. A single record per CDR3 protein comes from TCRdb applying MiXCR to the PCR reads. The sample shows hundreds of thousands of distinct CDR3 sequences, about 16% of them seen only once. Sequences were derived from PBMCs, mostly from graft donor cells, sampled 360 days after TCRalphabeta/CD19-depleted stem cell transplant. The receptors were sampled from a boy under two years old who had a stem cell transplant for Wiskott-Aldrich syndrome, so the T cells may come from the graft donor.

This clonotype came up a few times. This chain joins TRBV25-1 and TRBJ2-5; unclear D gene. CDR1 and CDR2 from the germline V gene are MGHDK and SYGVNS. The V and J ends lost 5 bases and 5 bases respectively, with 6 bases between them. The CDR3 is 11 amino acids. The CDR3: CASSYHETQYF. In DNA, the CDR3 is TGTGCCAGCAGTTATCATGAGACCCAGTACTTC.

This clonotype was observed a few times. The CDR3 here is CSASAGTAGGAYGYTF. The DNA for the CDR3 is TGCAGTGCTAGTGCCGGGACAGCTGGAGGGGCTTATGGCTACACCTTC. J is TRBJ1-2 and V is TRBV20-1, with TRBD1 identical over 7 bases. J lost 5 bases, V lost 3 bases, and 15 bases had no gene match. The CDR3 totals 16 residues. Germline-derived CDR1 and CDR2 are DFQATT and SNEGSKA (reference sequence).

The chain couples TRBV14 to TRBJ2-1, with D hard to call. This CDR3 region has 14 residues. Trimming took 1 base from V and 3 from J, leaving 7 bases between them. Per the germline V gene, CDR1 is SGHDN and CDR2 is FVKESK. CDR3 loop: CASSQGRHYNEQFF. CDR3 coding DNA: TGTGCCAGCAGCCAAGGTCGACACTACAATGAGCAGTTCTTC.

The gene calls are TRBV2 and TRBJ1-1; no firm D call. Trimming took 2 bases from V and 0 from J, leaving 4 bases between them. The germline V gene encodes CDR1 SNHLY and CDR2 FYNNEI. The CDR3 runs 13 residues. The CDR3, as DNA: TGTGCCAGCAGTGAAAGGGTGAACACTGAAGCTTTCTTT. Protein sequence: CASSERVNTEAFF.

The rearrangement uses TRBV12-3 or TRBV12-4 and TRBJ1-3; D might be TRBD1 (5 bases). V was trimmed by 4 bases and J by 4 bases, leaving 8 bases between them. The CDR3 length is 13 residues. The DNA of the CDR3 is TGTGCCAGCAGTTCCTACAGGGGAAACACCATATATTTT. It is translated as CASSSYRGNTIYF.

This clonotype has a handful of counts. V usage is TRBV6-5 and J usage is TRBJ2-3; 7 bases are a match to TRBD1. The germline V gene has CDR1 MNHEY and CDR2 SVGAGI. The CDR3 consists of 17 residues. Losses at the gene ends were 4 bases for V and 1 base for J; bases not matched to a gene: 11. In DNA, the CDR3 is TGTGCCAGCAGTTCCCCGAAGAAAGGACAGGGCACAGATACGCAGTATTTT. This encodes CASSSPKKGQGTDTQYF.

This clonotype was detected a few times. This chain links TRBV12-3 or TRBV12-4 with TRBJ2-1; D remains ambiguous. This CDR3 is built from 11 residues. Trimming stripped 8 bases from V and 5 bases from J, with 7 bases between. The CDR3 loop reads CASRKHNEQFF. The CDR3 region has the DNA TGTGCCAGCCGCAAGCACAATGAGCAGTTCTTC.

This clonotype was counted many times. This CDR3 is CSASTPPGGMFF. Written as DNA, the CDR3 is TGCAGTGCTAGTACTCCTCCGGGGGGCATGTTCTTC. The V call is TRBV20-1, the J call TRBJ2-1; D is perhaps TRBD2 (7 bases). V was shortened by 3 bases and J by 15 bases, with 18 bases between the two germline ends. There are 12 residues in the CDR3. Germline V gives CDR1 DFQATT, CDR2 SNEGSKA (reference sequence).

V is TRBV5-1 and J is TRBJ1-4; D remains unclear. Per germline, CDR1 SGHRS and CDR2 YFSETQ. V was pared by 5 bases and J by 3 bases, with 14 bases between. The CDR3 totals 15 residues. The CDR3 loop is CASRWATASNEKLFF. CDR3 nucleotide sequence: TGCGCCAGCAGATGGGCAACCGCATCTAATGAAAAACTGTTTTTT.

This clonotype showed up just a few times. V is TRBV5-1 and J is TRBJ2-3; 11 nucleotides agree with TRBD2. The trim removed 5 bases at V and 5 bases at J, leaving 4 bases unmatched. The CDR3 has 14 amino acids. Germline values: CDR1 SGHRS, CDR2 YFSETQ. This CDR3 is CASRTSGVVDTQYF. In DNA form, the CDR3 reads TGCGCCAGCAGGACTAGCGGGGTGGTAGATACGCAGTATTTT.

This chain uses TRBV20-1 with TRBJ2-3; D may correspond to TRBD1 or TRBD2 (5 bases each). The CDR3 is 13 amino acids. The ends were cut back, 6 bases at V and 1 base at J, with 11 bases in the middle. Germline V gives CDR1 DFQATT, CDR2 SNEGSKA (reference sequence). The DNA of the CDR3 is TGCAGTGCGGCTGGGGGAGGCACAGATACGCAGTATTTT. It specifies CSAAGGGTDTQYF.

The chain is built from TRBV5-1 and TRBJ2-7, with TRBD1 identical over 11 bases. Losses at the gene ends were 2 bases for V and 5 bases for J; bases not matched to a gene: 9. The CDR3 extends over 16 amino acids. The germline gives CDR1 SGHRS, CDR2 YFSETQ. In DNA form, the CDR3 reads TGCGCCAGCAGCTTTTTCCGGACAGGGGGCATAAACGAGCAGTACTTC. This sequence encodes CASSFFRTGGINEQYF. The complete variable domain, with remaining parts taken from reference TRBV5-1 and TRBJ2-7, reads KAGVTQTPRYLIKTRGQQVTLSCSPISGHRSVSWYQQTPGQGLQFLFEYFSETQRNKGNFPGRFSGRQFSNSRSEMNVSTLELGDSALYLCASSFFRTGGINEQYFGPGTRLTVT.

In its sample, this clonotype was seen a few times. The gene calls are TRBV27 and TRBJ1-2; 7 bases are shared with TRBD1. The CDR3 is 16 amino acids. Losses at the gene ends were 2 bases for V and 0 bases for J; bases not matched to a gene: 6. The germline V gene has CDR1 MNHEY and CDR2 SMNVEV (reference sequence). The CDR3 reads CASSLRGTETNYGYTF. CDR3 nucleotide sequence: TGTGCCAGCAGTTTAAGGGGGACAGAAACTAACTATGGCTACACCTTC.

This clonotype was seen only a few times. This chain joins TRBV11-3 and TRBJ2-2; a weak D match, TRBD1 (6 bases). Trimming shortened V by 5 bases and J by 8 bases, and 12 bases separated the two germline ends. The germline CDR1 and CDR2 sequences are SGHNT and YENEEA. The CDR3 runs to 13 residues. The CDR3: CASSPYRVGELFF. In DNA, the CDR3 is TGTGCCAGCAGCCCCTACAGGGTTGGGGAGCTGTTTTTT.

This clonotype was picked up many times. The genes are TRBV5-1 and TRBJ1-1, with a possible D match to TRBD1 (5 bases). The CDR3 runs to 14 residues. Germline assignment: CDR1 SGHRS and CDR2 YFSETQ. With 0 bases removed from V and 6 bases from J, the gap between germline ends came to 12 bases. CDR3 loop: CASSLDGGKPEAFF. CDR3 coding DNA: TGCGCCAGCAGCTTGGATGGGGGGAAGCCTGAAGCTTTCTTT.

The rearrangement uses TRBV20-1 and TRBJ2-3; D gene unclear. The CDR3 consists of 15 residues. Trimming took off 0 bases at V and 3 bases at J, with 13 bases between the two ends. The germline gives CDR1 DFQATT, CDR2 SNEGSKA (reference sequence). CDR3 DNA sequence: TGCAGTGCTAGAGATGGACGCGAGATTACAGATACGCAGTATTTT. This codes for CSARDGREITDTQYF.

This chain joins TRBV5-4 and TRBJ2-1, with 11 bases matching TRBD2. Germline V gene data show CDR1 as SGHNT and CDR2 as YYREEE (reference sequence). The CDR3 has 16 residues. After removal of 0 bases from V and 8 bases from J, the junction contained 7 bases not matched to a gene. CDR3 in DNA: TGTGCCAGCAGCTTGGGGCTAGCGGGGGGCGGGGATGAGCAGTTCTTC. It translates to CASSLGLAGGGDEQFF.

The chain uses TRBV20-1 and TRBJ2-2; 7 bases map to TRBD1. Germline CDR1 is DFQATT and CDR2 is SNEGSKA (reference sequence). The CDR3 covers 13 residues. J lost 4 bases, V lost 6 bases, and 5 bases had no gene match. CDR3 sequence (DNA): TGCAGTGCCCTCGGGACAGTCACCGGGGAGCTGTTTTTT. Amino acid sequence: CSALGTVTGELFF.